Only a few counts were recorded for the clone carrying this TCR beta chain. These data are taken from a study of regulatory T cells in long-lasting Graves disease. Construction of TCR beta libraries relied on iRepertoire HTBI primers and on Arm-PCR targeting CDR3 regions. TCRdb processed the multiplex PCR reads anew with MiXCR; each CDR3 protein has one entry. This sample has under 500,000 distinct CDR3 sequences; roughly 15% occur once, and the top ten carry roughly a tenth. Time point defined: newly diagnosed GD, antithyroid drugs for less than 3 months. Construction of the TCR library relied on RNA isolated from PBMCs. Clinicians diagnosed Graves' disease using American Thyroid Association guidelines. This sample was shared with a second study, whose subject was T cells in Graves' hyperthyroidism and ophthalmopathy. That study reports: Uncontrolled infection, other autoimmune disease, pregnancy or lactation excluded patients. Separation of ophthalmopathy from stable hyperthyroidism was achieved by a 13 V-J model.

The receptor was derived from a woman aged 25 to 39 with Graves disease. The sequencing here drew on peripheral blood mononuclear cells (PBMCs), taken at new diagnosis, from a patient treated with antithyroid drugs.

Here the CDR3 reads CASTPLGDEYNEQFF. The CDR3 DNA follows: TGTGCCAGCACCCCGTTGGGGGATGAATACAATGAGCAGTTCTTC. The V and J genes are TRBV5-6 and TRBJ2-1; D is tentatively TRBD1 or TRBD2 (5 bases each). The CDR3 totals 15 residues. Germline CDR1 and CDR2: SGHDT and YYEEEE. Trimming stripped 6 bases from V and 4 bases from J, with 17 bases between.